A selection of T cell receptor beta chains follows, all from one sample in a study of radiotherapy plus CTLA-4 blockade in lung cancer. TCRdb's copy holds only in-frame clones and misses some; the assay was immunoSEQ multiplex PCR. This repertoire shows around 65,000 clones, roughly 77% found once; its top ten account for about 4.4%. This material consisted of peripheral blood, taken from a patient treated with radiotherapy plus ipilimumab. These receptors originate from a human donor with non-small cell lung cancer who had a complete response to radiotherapy plus ipilimumab. CDR3s include the opening cysteine and the closing phenylalanine or tryptophan. A D gene is named only where the DNA matches it firmly. Expanded clones get a size class; other rows say once, few or many, or leave the size out.

J,size,V,D,DNA,CDR3
TRBJ1-5,once,TRBV5-4,-,TGTGCCAGCAGCTCGGGGCGGAATAGCAATCAGCCCCAGCATTTT,CASSSGRNSNQPQHF
TRBJ2-7,-,TRBV7-2,-,TGTGCCAGCAGCTCCGCCCGGACAGCCTACGAGCAGTACTTC,CASSSARTAYEQYF
TRBJ2-5,-,TRBV19,-,TGTGCCAGTCACTCTGGGGCAGGGGCCCAAGAGACCCAGTACTTC,CASHSGAGAQETQYF
TRBJ1-1,-,TRBV6-5,TRBD1,TGTGCCAGCAGCGCTCGGGACAGGGAGACAACTGAAGCTTTCTTT,CASSARDRETTEAFF
TRBJ2-5,once,TRBV6-5,TRBD2,TGTGCCAGCAGTTACTCAAGCGGGGCCGCTGCCCAGTACTTC,CASSYSSGAAAQYF
TRBJ2-7,-,TRBV5-5,TRBD2,TGTGCCAGCAGCTTGGAAGGGGCGGGGGGCTACACCTACGAGCAGTACTTC,CASSLEGAGGYTYEQYF
TRBJ1-1,-,TRBV11-3,TRBD1,TGTGCCAGCAGCTTAGAGGGGACAGGGGTTGATGAAGCTTTCTTT,CASSLEGTGVDEAFF
TRBJ2-5,few,TRBV5-1,-,TGCGCCAGCAGCGCCTTCCAAGAGACCCAGTACTTC,CASSAFQETQYF
TRBJ1-1,-,TRBV18,-,TGTGCCAGCTCACCCAGGGGGAACACTGAAGCTTTCTTT,CASSPRGNTEAFF
TRBJ1-1,-,TRBV4-1,-,TGCGCCAGCAGCCGCCACCCAAGTAGGGGGGCCTCTGAAGCTTTCTTT,CASSRHPSRGASEAFF
TRBJ2-3,few,TRBV30,-,TGTGCCTGGAGTATGGGCCTTCCAGATACGCAGTATTTT,CAWSMGLPDTQYF
TRBJ1-3,-,TRBV9,-,TGTGCCAGCAGCGTAGCGGCAGGGACTCTCTCTGGAAACACCATATATTTT,CASSVAAGTLSGNTIYF
TRBJ2-1,-,TRBV7-9,TRBD2,TGTGCCAGCGGGGAACTAGCGGGGTCCCGCTCCTACAATGAGCAGTTCTTC,CASGELAGSRSYNEQFF
TRBJ1-1,-,TRBV6-5,-,TGTGCCAGCAGTCCCCATACTGAAGCTTTCTTT,CASSPHTEAFF
TRBJ2-7,-,TRBV30,-,TGTGCCTGGAGTGAGGGTGCGAGGATTTCCTACGAGCAGTACTTC,CAWSEGARISYEQYF
TRBJ1-2,-,TRBV30,TRBD1,TGTGCCTGGAGCGGCGGGACAGGGGATGGCTACACCTTC,CAWSGGTGDGYTF